This is a list of T cell receptor beta chains from one sample in a study of CD4+ T cells in melanoma. Profiled with immunoSEQ multiplex PCR; TCRdb holds only in-frame clones, not every one. This sample has roughly 140,000 clones, with about nine tenths found just once. The receptors come from a human donor with melanoma. The CDR3 runs from the conserved cysteine through the conserved F or W.

V gene: TRBV5-4; J gene: TRBJ1-2; CDR3 length: 13; CDR3 protein: CASSLPGTDGYTF
V gene: TRBV5-1; J gene: TRBJ2-7; CDR3 length: 12; CDR3 protein: CASSLEGGEQYF
V gene: TRBV19; J gene: TRBJ1-1; CDR3 length: 15; CDR3 protein: CASLPLTSQNTEAFF
V gene: TRBV7-9; J gene: TRBJ1-4; CDR3 length: 16; CDR3 protein: CASSYNTGIGSEKLFF
V gene: TRBV7-2; J gene: TRBJ2-2; CDR3 length: 14; CDR3 protein: CASSLQPNTGELFF
V gene: TRBV2; J gene: TRBJ1-1; CDR3 length: 12; CDR3 protein: CASTGAGTEAFF
V gene: TRBV27; J gene: TRBJ2-7; CDR3 length: 13; CDR3 protein: CASSLIGQHEQYF
V gene: TRBV25-1; J gene: TRBJ1-2; CDR3 length: 15; CDR3 protein: CASSPPWTGGYGYTF
V gene: TRBV30; J gene: TRBJ1-5; CDR3 length: 14; CDR3 protein: CAWSRRGDSRPQHF
V gene: TRBV30; J gene: TRBJ1-1; CDR3 length: 16; CDR3 protein: CAWSRTLTGLRTEAFF
V gene: TRBV19; J gene: TRBJ1-4; CDR3 length: 15; CDR3 protein: CASSRSEFPYEKLFF
V gene: TRBV7-9; J gene: TRBJ2-5; CDR3 length: 12; CDR3 protein: CAGGWTEETQYF
V gene: TRBV9; J gene: TRBJ1-1; CDR3 length: 14; CDR3 protein: CASSVEGLDRPAFF
V gene: TRBV5-1; J gene: TRBJ2-7; CDR3 length: 14; CDR3 protein: CASSSAGGPLKQYF
V gene: TRBV7-9; J gene: TRBJ1-5; CDR3 length: 15; CDR3 protein: CASSPGEVGNQPQHF
V gene: TRBV6-6; J gene: TRBJ2-7; CDR3 length: 14; CDR3 protein: CASSYSDRAHEQYF
V gene: TRBV14; J gene: TRBJ2-1; CDR3 length: 15; CDR3 protein: CASSRSSGGYNEQFF
V gene: TRBV6-1; J gene: TRBJ1-1; CDR3 length: 16; CDR3 protein: CASSDKGQVKNTEAFF
V gene: TRBV7-2; J gene: TRBJ2-5; CDR3 length: 15; CDR3 protein: CASSVRGRGWETQYF
V gene: TRBV2; J gene: TRBJ1-1; CDR3 length: 15; CDR3 protein: CASSTTGRPNTEAFF
V gene: TRBV29-1; J gene: TRBJ2-7; CDR3 length: 11; CDR3 protein: CSVATGDEQYF
V gene: TRBV2; J gene: TRBJ1-1; CDR3 length: 14; CDR3 protein: CASRGATVGAEAFF
V gene: TRBV4-1; J gene: TRBJ1-1; CDR3 length: 16; CDR3 protein: CASSQALVASRDEAFF
V gene: TRBV7-9; J gene: TRBJ2-7; CDR3 length: 15; CDR3 protein: CASSFLSGQTYEQYF
V gene: TRBV6-1; J gene: TRBJ2-2; CDR3 length: 15; CDR3 protein: CASTSGQTNTGELFF
V gene: TRBV11-3; J gene: TRBJ2-2; CDR3 length: 14; CDR3 protein: CASSATTNTGELFF
V gene: TRBV19; J gene: TRBJ2-4; CDR3 length: 16; CDR3 protein: CASSPVGELAKNIQYF
V gene: TRBV7-3; J gene: TRBJ2-1; CDR3 length: 13; CDR3 protein: CASSPGSQNEQFF
V gene: TRBV2; J gene: TRBJ1-5; CDR3 length: 15; CDR3 protein: CASSRQGLGNQPQHF
V gene: TRBV5-6; J gene: TRBJ1-4; CDR3 length: 16; CDR3 protein: CASSLAGITTNEKLFF
V gene: TRBV6-5; J gene: TRBJ2-1; CDR3 length: 16; CDR3 protein: CASSYYPGQGNNEQFF
V gene: TRBV30; J gene: TRBJ2-7; CDR3 length: 13; CDR3 protein: CAWSLDSSYEQYF
V gene: TRBV5-6; J gene: TRBJ1-2; CDR3 length: 17; CDR3 protein: CATQGATGGLGAYGYTF
V gene: TRBV5-6; J gene: TRBJ2-3; CDR3 length: 17; CDR3 protein: CASSLEWDSLGRDTQYF
V gene: TRBV4-2; J gene: TRBJ2-7; CDR3 length: 14; CDR3 protein: CASSPGTFSYEQYF
V gene: TRBV10-1; J gene: TRBJ1-2; CDR3 length: 14; CDR3 protein: CASSVPGQHVGYTF
V gene: TRBV5-1; J gene: TRBJ2-5; CDR3 length: 15; CDR3 protein: CASSLVGNGEETQYF
V gene: TRBV30; J gene: TRBJ1-1; CDR3 length: 13; CDR3 protein: CAWSVPGLTEAFF
V gene: TRBV28; J gene: TRBJ2-5; CDR3 length: 17; CDR3 protein: CASSLGAAGGQQETQYF
V gene: TRBV11-1; J gene: TRBJ1-1; CDR3 length: 15; CDR3 protein: CASSLPQGRNTEAFF
V gene: TRBV5-6; J gene: TRBJ2-7; CDR3 length: 14; CDR3 protein: CASSLAGGLYEQYF
V gene: TRBV2; J gene: TRBJ1-1; CDR3 length: 13; CDR3 protein: CASSGGELTEAFF
V gene: TRBV5-6; J gene: TRBJ1-6; CDR3 length: 14; CDR3 protein: CASRRGQVNSPLHF
V gene: TRBV11-3; J gene: TRBJ2-1; CDR3 length: 13; CDR3 protein: CASSPGTYNEQFF
V gene: TRBV7-3; J gene: TRBJ2-2; CDR3 length: 15; CDR3 protein: CASRKDAVNTGELFF
V gene: TRBV5-1; J gene: TRBJ1-2; CDR3 length: 14; CDR3 protein: CASSVDGPSYGYTF
V gene: TRBV9; J gene: TRBJ2-5; CDR3 length: 15; CDR3 protein: CASSVDGTVQETQYF
V gene: TRBV23-1; J gene: TRBJ2-7; CDR3 length: 15; CDR3 protein: CASTPSGQGFWEQYF
V gene: TRBV5-8; J gene: TRBJ2-7; CDR3 length: 16; CDR3 protein: CASSKGRGLFDYEQYF
V gene: TRBV27; J gene: TRBJ1-2; CDR3 length: 14; CDR3 protein: CASSPDDRPYGYTF
V gene: TRBV7-2; J gene: TRBJ1-5; CDR3 length: 12; CDR3 protein: CASSSYNQPQHF
V gene: TRBV14; J gene: TRBJ2-7; CDR3 length: 12; CDR3 protein: CASSQRSGEQYF
V gene: TRBV7-2; J gene: TRBJ1-3; CDR3 length: 16; CDR3 protein: CASSASGTGAGNTIYF
V gene: TRBV6-6; J gene: TRBJ1-4; CDR3 length: 13; CDR3 protein: CASSRQGNEKLFF
V gene: TRBV7-9; J gene: TRBJ2-5; CDR3 length: 12; CDR3 protein: CASSLQGETQYF
V gene: TRBV2; J gene: TRBJ2-7; CDR3 length: 13; CDR3 protein: CASSLAGQGEQYF